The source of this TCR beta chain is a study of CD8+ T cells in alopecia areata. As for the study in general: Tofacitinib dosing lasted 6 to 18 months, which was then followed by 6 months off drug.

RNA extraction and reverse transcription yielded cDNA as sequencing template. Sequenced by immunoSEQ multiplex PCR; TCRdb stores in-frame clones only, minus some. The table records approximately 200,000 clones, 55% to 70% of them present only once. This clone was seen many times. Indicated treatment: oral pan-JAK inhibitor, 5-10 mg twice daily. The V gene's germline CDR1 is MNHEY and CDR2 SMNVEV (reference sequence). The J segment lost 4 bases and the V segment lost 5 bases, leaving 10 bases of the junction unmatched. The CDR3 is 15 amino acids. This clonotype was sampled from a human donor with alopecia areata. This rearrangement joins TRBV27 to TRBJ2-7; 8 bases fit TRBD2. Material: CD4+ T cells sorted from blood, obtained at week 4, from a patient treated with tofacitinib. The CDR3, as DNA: TGTGCCAGCAGTCCTGGAGGAGCGGGGGAATACGAGCAGTACTTC. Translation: CASSPGGAGEYEQYF.